A selection of T cell receptor beta chains follows, all from one sample in a study of blood T cell repertoires in COVID-19. The protocol was immunoSEQ multiplex PCR, while the TCRdb copy is restricted to in-frame clones and leaves out a portion. The table lists 120,000 to 150,000 clones, 70% to 80% of them singletons. The sequencing sample was made of peripheral blood. These receptors came from a man aged 55 to 70 with acute or convalescent COVID-19. Each CDR3 is given with its conserved first and last residue. D genes are given only for firm matches. Where a row states a size, it is once, few, many or the class of an expanded clone; other rows omit it.

TRBJ1-2 | . | few | TRBV3-1/TRBV3-2 | CASSQGTVNYGYTF | TGTGCCAGCAGCCAAGGGACAGTTAACTATGGCTACACCTTC
TRBJ1-2 | TRBD1 | . | TRBV3-1/TRBV3-2 | CASSRGTVNYGYTF | TGTGCCAGCAGCCGGGGGACAGTCAACTATGGCTACACCTTC
TRBJ2-7 | TRBD1 | . | TRBV27 | CASWDRGSSYEQYF | TGTGCCAGCTGGGACAGGGGGTCCTCCTACGAGCAGTACTTC
TRBJ1-1 | . | . | TRBV18 | CASRTRNTEAFF | TGTGCCAGCCGCACACGGAACACTGAAGCTTTCTTT
TRBJ1-6 | TRBD1 | . | TRBV4-3 | CASSQDLTGFNSPLHF | TGCGCCAGCAGCCAAGATCTGACAGGGTTTAATTCACCCCTCCACTTT
TRBJ2-2 | TRBD1 | . | TRBV5-5 | CASSLQGASAGELFF | TGTGCCAGCAGCTTACAGGGGGCGTCGGCCGGGGAGCTGTTTTTT
TRBJ2-1 | . | . | TRBV5-1 | CASSSSGSGEQFF | TGCGCCAGCAGCTCCAGCGGATCAGGTGAGCAGTTCTTC
TRBJ2-1 | TRBD2 | . | TRBV27 | CASSLRGTSGGNEQFF | TGTGCCAGCAGTTTAAGGGGAACTAGCGGAGGCAATGAGCAGTTCTTC
TRBJ1-2 | . | few | TRBV3-1/TRBV3-2 | CASSQGQGIGGYTF | TGTGCCAGCAGCCAAGGGCAGGGCATTGGTGGCTACACCTTC
TRBJ2-7 | . | . | TRBV28 | CASSPGGQMYEQYF | TGTGCCAGCAGTCCCGGGGGACAGATGTACGAGCAGTACTTC
TRBJ2-1 | . | . | TRBV3-1/TRBV3-2 | CASTSGGAANNEQFF | TGTGCCAGCACCAGTGGAGGGGCGGCTAACAATGAGCAGTTCTTC
TRBJ2-7 | TRBD2 | . | TRBV14 | CASSQGEGRFYEQYF | TGTGCCAGCAGCCAAGGGGAGGGGCGGTTCTACGAGCAGTACTTC
TRBJ2-7 | TRBD2 | . | TRBV28 | CASSSSEAGDYEQYF | TGTGCCAGCAGCTCGTCAGAGGCGGGGGACTACGAGCAGTACTTC
TRBJ1-2 | TRBD1 | . | TRBV5-1 | CASRSYRGQGYTF | TGCGCCAGCAGATCCTACAGGGGGCAGGGCTACACCTTC
TRBJ1-1 | TRBD1 | once | TRBV7-3 | CASSLWSGGMGTEAFF | TGTGCCAGCAGCTTATGGTCAGGGGGAATGGGAACTGAAGCTTTCTTT
TRBJ2-2 | TRBD1 | few | TRBV3-1/TRBV3-2 | CASSLGTGNTGELFF | TGTGCCAGCAGCCTCGGGACAGGGAACACCGGGGAGCTGTTTTTT
TRBJ1-1 | . | . | TRBV28 | CASSRVGQNTEAFF | TGTGCCAGCAGCCGAGTGGGACAGAACACTGAAGCTTTCTTT
TRBJ1-1 | TRBD1 | . | TRBV5-6 | CASRAGGKMNTEAFF | TGTGCCAGCAGGGCAGGGGGCAAGATGAACACTGAAGCTTTCTTT
TRBJ1-4 | TRBD1 | . | TRBV28 | CASTRQGLREKLFF | TGTGCCAGCACCAGACAGGGGTTAAGGGAAAAACTGTTTTTT
TRBJ1-2 | . | . | TRBV16 | CASSQQGGYGYTF | TGTGCCAGCAGCCAACAGGGCGGCTATGGCTACACCTTC
TRBJ2-3 | . | . | TRBV10-3 | CAISEGGGSTDTQYF | TGTGCCATCAGTGAGGGGGGAGGTAGCACAGATACGCAGTATTTT
TRBJ2-7 | TRBD2 | . | TRBV29-1 | CSVSSGRATEQYF | TGCAGCGTTTCTAGCGGGAGGGCGACCGAGCAGTACTTC
TRBJ2-2 | . | . | TRBV19 | CASSPLLNTGELFF | TGTGCCAGTAGCCCCTTATTGAACACCGGGGAGCTGTTTTTT
TRBJ2-3 | . | . | TRBV24-1 | CATGGSTDTQYF | TGTGCCACCGGCGGGTCCACAGATACGCAGTATTTT
TRBJ1-4 | . | . | TRBV19 | CASSDIWNEKLFF | TGTGCCAGTAGTGACATCTGGAATGAAAAACTGTTTTTT
TRBJ1-2 | . | . | TRBV7-2 | CASSPIQGPYGYTF | TGTGCCAGCAGCCCGATTCAGGGCCCCTATGGCTACACCTTC
TRBJ2-5 | TRBD1 | . | TRBV3-1/TRBV3-2 | CASSQVTGGLETQYF | TGTGCCAGCAGCCAAGTTACAGGGGGATTAGAGACCCAGTACTTC
TRBJ2-5 | TRBD2 | . | TRBV3-1/TRBV3-2 | CASSRTSTQYF | TGTGCCAGCAGCCGGACTAGTACCCAGTACTTC
TRBJ1-4 | . | . | TRBV6-6 | CASSYRESNEKLFF | TGTGCCAGCAGTTATCGGGAGTCAAATGAAAAACTGTTTTTT
TRBJ1-5 | TRBD1 | . | TRBV28 | CASSWGTGLNQPQHF | TGTGCCAGCAGTTGGGGGACAGGCCTCAATCAGCCCCAGCATTTT
TRBJ1-2 | TRBD1 | few | TRBV28 | CASSGTGGTGYGYTF | TGTGCCAGCAGCGGGACAGGGGGAACGGGCTATGGCTACACCTTC
TRBJ2-4 | . | . | TRBV3-1/TRBV3-2 | CASGLGLAKNIQYF | TGTGCCAGCGGGCTTGGACTAGCCAAAAACATTCAGTACTTC
TRBJ2-1 | TRBD2 | . | TRBV20-1 | CSASAPVTSGRWYEQFF | TGCAGTGCTAGTGCTCCGGTAACTAGCGGGAGATGGTATGAGCAGTTCTTC
TRBJ2-7 | TRBD2 | few | TRBV5-1 | CASGLRREKMYEQYF | TGCGCCAGCGGCTTGCGGCGGGAGAAGATGTACGAGCAGTACTTC
TRBJ2-5 | . | few | TRBV4-1 | CASSQEGGFGTQYF | TGCGCCAGCAGCCAAGAAGGCGGGTTCGGGACCCAGTACTTC
TRBJ2-5 | TRBD1 | . | TRBV4-2 | CASSQDTGAETQYF | TGTGCCAGCAGCCAAGATACAGGGGCAGAGACCCAGTACTTC
TRBJ2-3 | TRBD2 | . | TRBV5-1 | CASSLSAGLAKTDTQYF | TGCGCCAGCAGCTTGTCGGCGGGACTAGCGAAGACAGATACGCAGTATTTT
TRBJ2-7 | . | . | TRBV7-9 | CASSLAGQSYEQYF | TGTGCCAGCAGCTTAGCGGGACAATCCTACGAGCAGTACTTC
TRBJ1-5 | . | . | TRBV18 | CASSREAGINQPQHF | TGTGCCAGCTCACGAGAAGCAGGGATCAATCAGCCCCAGCATTTT
TRBJ1-2 | . | . | TRBV2 | CASSERGLNYGYTF | TGTGCCAGCAGTGAAAGAGGGCTTAACTATGGCTACACCTTC
TRBJ1-2 | . | . | TRBV11-2 | CASSSQTGSGYTF | TGTGCCAGCAGCTCTCAAACAGGGTCTGGCTACACCTTC
TRBJ1-5 | TRBD1 | . | TRBV28 | CASRWTGRSNQPQHF | TGTGCCAGCAGGTGGACAGGTCGTAGCAATCAGCCCCAGCATTTT
TRBJ2-1 | TRBD2 | once | TRBV5-1 | CASSWGPPSGRDNEQFF | TGCGCCAGCAGCTGGGGGCCTCCTAGCGGGAGGGACAATGAGCAGTTCTTC
TRBJ2-5 | . | . | TRBV11-3 | CASSLEEGSETQYF | TGTGCCAGCAGCCTAGAGGAGGGTTCCGAGACCCAGTACTTC
TRBJ2-1 | TRBD2 | . | TRBV4-3 | CASSQDPTSGREQFF | TGCGCCAGCAGCCAAGACCCGACTAGCGGGAGAGAGCAGTTCTTC
TRBJ1-4 | . | . | TRBV5-1 | CASSSRTAEKLFF | TGCGCCAGCAGCTCTCGGACAGCCGAAAAACTGTTTTTT
TRBJ1-1 | . | . | TRBV19 | CASSIGGIYMNTEAFF | TGTGCCAGTAGTATAGGAGGTATTTACATGAACACTGAAGCTTTCTTT
TRBJ2-5 | . | . | TRBV5-1 | CASRQDSTYQETQYF | TGCGCCAGCAGGCAGGACAGTACGTACCAAGAGACCCAGTACTTC
TRBJ1-3 | TRBD1 | . | TRBV15 | CATSRGGQGTGNTIYF | TGTGCCACCAGCAGAGGGGGACAGGGCACTGGAAACACCATATATTTT
TRBJ2-1 | TRBD1 | . | TRBV7-2 | CASSSRTGDEQFF | TGTGCCAGCAGCTCTCGAACAGGGGATGAGCAGTTCTTC
TRBJ2-3 | TRBD2 | . | TRBV6-5 | CASSNGRAGGDTQYF | TGTGCCAGCAGCAATGGTCGAGCGGGGGGGGATACGCAGTATTTT
TRBJ1-3 | . | . | TRBV12-3/TRBV12-4 | CASSFGQKNTIYF | TGTGCCAGCAGTTTTGGACAGAAAAACACCATATATTTT
TRBJ2-3 | . | . | TRBV9 | CASSQSGAETDTQYF | TGTGCCAGCAGCCAGTCAGGAGCGGAGACAGATACGCAGTATTTT
TRBJ2-1 | . | . | TRBV27 | CASLGQGSYNEQFF | TGTGCCAGCCTTGGGCAGGGATCCTACAATGAGCAGTTCTTC
TRBJ2-4 | TRBD2 | . | TRBV10-3 | CAISATSGSSTKNIQYF | TGTGCCATCAGTGCTACTAGCGGGAGTAGTACCAAAAACATTCAGTACTTC
TRBJ2-7 | . | . | TRBV2 | CASSTVDSKQYF | TGTGCCAGTTCAACTGTGGACAGCAAGCAGTACTTC
TRBJ2-7 | TRBD1 | . | TRBV3-1/TRBV3-2 | CASSLRDRVYEQYF | TGTGCCAGCAGCCTCCGGGACAGGGTGTACGAGCAGTACTTC